This T cell receptor beta chain was identified in a study of T-cell reconstitution after alpha-beta-depleted transplantation in children. The V gene end was trimmed by 4 bases and the J gene end by 7 bases; junction bases not matched to a gene: 14. CDR3 size: 18 residues. Germline values: CDR1 SGHAT, CDR2 FQNNGV. Unique molecular identifiers were used in preparing the TCRbeta library. TCRdb recomputed calls from the PCR reads with MiXCR, one row per CDR3 protein. The table shows around 490,000 distinct CDR3 sequences, with roughly 11% occurring only once. This TCR was recovered from a female patient between 2 and 15 years old who had a stem cell transplant for aplastic anemia, so the T cells may come from the graft donor. V usage is TRBV11-2 and J usage is TRBJ2-1; 12 bases fit TRBD2. Sequenced material: PBMCs, mostly from graft donor cells, taken 180 days after TCRalphabeta/CD19-depleted stem cell transplant. In DNA, the CDR3 is TGTGCCAGCAGCTCTCTCCCTCGACTAGCGGGAGTGAGGAATGAGCAGTTCTTC. Its protein is CASSSLPRLAGVRNEQFF.